This T cell receptor beta chain was identified during a study of T cell changes during pregnancy in multiple sclerosis. CDR3 length equals 14 residues. This table comes from immunoSEQ multiplex PCR, and its TCRdb copy is limited to in-frame clones, with some not included. The repertoire has roughly 110,000 clones, around 93% of them found once; the top ten carry approximately 1.6%. Sample: peripheral blood, taken after pregnancy. The sequence was obtained from a female donor with multiple sclerosis, enrolled in a pregnancy study. The chain is built from TRBV21-1 and TRBJ1-2; the table gives TRBD1 as D, unverified against the DNA. TRBV21-1 is recorded as a pseudogene. The CDR3 DNA reads as TGTGCCAGCAGCACCCGACAGGGCAACTATGGCTACACCTTC. Protein: CASSTRQGNYGYTF.